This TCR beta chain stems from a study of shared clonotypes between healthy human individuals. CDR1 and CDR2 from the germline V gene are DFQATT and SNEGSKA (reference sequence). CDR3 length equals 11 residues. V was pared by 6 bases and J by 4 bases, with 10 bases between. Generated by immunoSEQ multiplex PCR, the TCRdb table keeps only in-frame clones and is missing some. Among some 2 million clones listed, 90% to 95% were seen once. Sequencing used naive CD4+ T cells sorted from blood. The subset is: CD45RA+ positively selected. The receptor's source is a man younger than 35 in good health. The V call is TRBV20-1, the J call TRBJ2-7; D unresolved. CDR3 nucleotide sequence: TGCAGTGCCCCCATCGGTTACGAGCAGTACTTC. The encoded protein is CSAPIGYEQYF.